A selection of T cell receptor beta chains follows, all from one sample in a study of shared clonotypes between healthy human individuals. Using immunoSEQ multiplex PCR, the repertoire was profiled, and TCRdb retains in-frame clones only, with some absent. The sample holds 950,000 to 1,100,000 clones, around 82% seen once. Specimen: memory CD4+ T cells from PBMCs. These receptors were taken from a man between 18 and 35 years old in good health. Some clones in this sample may be carry-over from other donors' samples. CDR3s leave out the opening cysteine and the closing phenylalanine or tryptophan. The order of the fields is CDR3 protein, V gene, D gene. D genes are given only for firm matches.

ASSSNTGELF TRBV5-1 .
ASSYRYNEQF TRBV6-6 .
ASRGMGGEQF TRBV6-4 .
AWGVVGSNQPQH TRBV30 .
ASSYSSSGPPQY TRBV6-5 TRBD2
ASSQDRVPGWNIQY TRBV4-1 .
ASSLEVARGPEAF TRBV5-1 .
ASAPASGRKNEQF TRBV19 TRBD2
ASSLGLAGINEQY TRBV7-2 TRBD2
ASSSPTGQGKAF TRBV11-2 TRBD1
ASSFLGMGTTNTEAF TRBV28 .
AWRDRDEQY TRBV30 TRBD1
ASSLGSYGYT TRBV7-2 .
ASSGDLYGYT TRBV6-1 .
ASSPGGVLNQPQH TRBV25-1 .